Listed below are T cell receptor beta chains from one sample, sequenced in a study of early stage breast cancer tumors. The protocol was immunoSEQ multiplex PCR, while the TCRdb copy is restricted to in-frame clones and leaves out a portion. The table lists approximately 30,000 clones, around three quarters of them singletons, with 12% in the top ten. Sequencing was carried out using blood. These receptors came from a person between 55 and 69 years old with breast cancer. Both conserved end residues are part of each CDR3. A D gene is named only where the DNA matches it firmly. Some rows have no size entry. The others give once, few or many, or a class for an expanded clone.

j_call: TRBJ2-7; v_call: TRBV6-5; clone_size: NA; d_call: NA; cdr3_aa: CASSIAGPYEQYF; cdr3_nt: TGTGCCAGCAGTATCGCGGGACCCTACGAGCAGTACTTC
j_call: TRBJ1-2; v_call: TRBV7-2; clone_size: once; d_call: NA; cdr3_aa: CASNPGQGGYTF; cdr3_nt: TGTGCCAGCAATCCGGGACAAGGTGGCTACACCTTC
j_call: TRBJ2-1; v_call: TRBV9; clone_size: NA; d_call: NA; cdr3_aa: CASSVVGGIGDEQFF; cdr3_nt: TGTGCCAGCAGCGTAGTCGGCGGGATAGGGGATGAGCAGTTCTTC
j_call: TRBJ2-5; v_call: TRBV14; clone_size: NA; d_call: TRBD2; cdr3_aa: CASSRLAGGPQETQYF; cdr3_nt: TGTGCCAGCAGCAGACTAGCGGGCGGCCCCCAAGAGACCCAGTACTTC
j_call: TRBJ2-6; v_call: TRBV28; clone_size: NA; d_call: NA; cdr3_aa: CATRGSGANVLTF; cdr3_nt: TGTGCCACGCGGGGCTCTGGGGCCAACGTCCTGACTTTC
j_call: TRBJ1-5; v_call: TRBV7-9; clone_size: NA; d_call: NA; cdr3_aa: CASSLAGGSSNQPQHF; cdr3_nt: TGTGCCAGCAGCTTAGCGGGAGGCTCTAGCAATCAGCCCCAGCATTTT
j_call: TRBJ2-5; v_call: TRBV11-1; clone_size: NA; d_call: TRBD2; cdr3_aa: CASSLASGSQETQYF; cdr3_nt: TGTGCCAGCAGCTTAGCTAGCGGGTCCCAAGAGACCCAGTACTTC
j_call: TRBJ2-7; v_call: TRBV6-6; clone_size: NA; d_call: TRBD2; cdr3_aa: CASSAPEREGDEQYF; cdr3_nt: TGTGCCAGCAGTGCCCCGGAGCGGGAGGGCGACGAGCAGTACTTC
j_call: TRBJ2-7; v_call: TRBV11-1; clone_size: NA; d_call: NA; cdr3_aa: CASSLSTWEQYF; cdr3_nt: TGTGCCAGCAGCTTAAGTACATGGGAGCAGTACTTC
j_call: TRBJ2-5; v_call: TRBV7-3; clone_size: NA; d_call: TRBD1; cdr3_aa: CASSLTLDREETQYF; cdr3_nt: TGTGCCAGCAGCTTAACGCTAGACAGGGAAGAGACCCAGTACTTC
j_call: TRBJ2-7; v_call: TRBV5-4; clone_size: NA; d_call: TRBD2; cdr3_aa: CASSPGRTSGSYEQYF; cdr3_nt: TGTGCCAGCAGCCCTGGGCGGACTAGCGGGAGTTACGAGCAGTACTTC
j_call: TRBJ2-2; v_call: TRBV4-3; clone_size: NA; d_call: TRBD2; cdr3_aa: CASSPWTSGRISGELFF; cdr3_nt: TGCGCCAGCAGCCCATGGACTAGCGGGAGAATATCCGGGGAGCTGTTTTTT
j_call: TRBJ2-2; v_call: TRBV12-2; clone_size: NA; d_call: NA; cdr3_aa: CASRLANPGLVIGELFF; cdr3_nt: TGTGCAAGTCGCTTAGCGAACCCCGGACTAGTCATCGGGGAGCTGTTTTTT
j_call: TRBJ2-7; v_call: TRBV4-3; clone_size: few; d_call: TRBD1; cdr3_aa: CASSLGQGLIYEQYF; cdr3_nt: TGCGCCAGCAGCCTCGGACAGGGGTTAATCTACGAGCAGTACTTC
j_call: TRBJ2-1; v_call: TRBV7-9; clone_size: NA; d_call: TRBD2; cdr3_aa: CASSWRLAGGDEQFF; cdr3_nt: TGTGCCAGCAGCTGGAGGCTAGCGGGAGGGGATGAGCAGTTCTTC
j_call: TRBJ1-4; v_call: TRBV28; clone_size: NA; d_call: NA; cdr3_aa: CASSFPGHPNEKLFF; cdr3_nt: TGTGCCAGCAGTTTCCCGGGACATCCTAATGAAAAACTGTTTTTT
j_call: TRBJ2-3; v_call: TRBV11-2; clone_size: NA; d_call: NA; cdr3_aa: CASSDRVAGSTDTQYF; cdr3_nt: TGTGCCAGCAGCGACAGGGTAGCGGGGAGCACAGATACGCAGTATTTT
j_call: TRBJ1-2; v_call: TRBV2; clone_size: once; d_call: NA; cdr3_aa: CASSEAPGYGYTF; cdr3_nt: TGTGCCAGCAGCGAGGCCCCGGGGTATGGCTACACCTTC
j_call: TRBJ1-3; v_call: TRBV18; clone_size: NA; d_call: TRBD1; cdr3_aa: CASLPGTGGHTIYF; cdr3_nt: TGTGCCAGTCTACCCGGGACAGGGGGTCACACCATATATTTT
j_call: TRBJ2-2; v_call: TRBV28; clone_size: NA; d_call: TRBD2; cdr3_aa: CASSLYGPSGSGELFF; cdr3_nt: TGTGCCAGCAGTTTATATGGGCCTAGCGGTTCCGGGGAGCTGTTTTTT
j_call: TRBJ2-7; v_call: TRBV6-1; clone_size: once; d_call: TRBD2; cdr3_aa: CASSSSSGRANEQYF; cdr3_nt: TGTGCCAGCAGTTCTTCTAGCGGGAGGGCCAACGAGCAGTACTTC
j_call: TRBJ1-1; v_call: TRBV6-4; clone_size: NA; d_call: TRBD1; cdr3_aa: CASRGDRTNTEAFF; cdr3_nt: TGTGCCAGCAGAGGGGACAGGACGAACACTGAAGCTTTCTTT
j_call: TRBJ2-5; v_call: TRBV27; clone_size: NA; d_call: TRBD2; cdr3_aa: CASSFSQSLAEETQYF; cdr3_nt: TGTGCCAGCAGTTTCTCCCAGTCGCTAGCGGAAGAGACCCAGTACTTC
j_call: TRBJ1-5; v_call: TRBV12-5; clone_size: NA; d_call: TRBD1; cdr3_aa: CASGLPTGNVQPQHF; cdr3_nt: TGTGCTAGTGGTTTGCCGACAGGGAATGTGCAGCCCCAGCATTTT
j_call: TRBJ2-2; v_call: TRBV7-9; clone_size: once; d_call: TRBD2; cdr3_aa: CASRLSGGNTGELFF; cdr3_nt: TGTGCCAGCAGATTAAGCGGGGGGAACACCGGGGAGCTGTTTTTT
j_call: TRBJ1-1; v_call: TRBV25-1; clone_size: NA; d_call: TRBD1; cdr3_aa: CASSELTGRGNTEAFF; cdr3_nt: TGTGCCAGCAGTGAATTGACAGGGAGAGGGAACACTGAAGCTTTCTTT
j_call: TRBJ2-4; v_call: TRBV29-1; clone_size: NA; d_call: TRBD1; cdr3_aa: CSALGQGGEIQYF; cdr3_nt: TGCAGCGCTTTGGGACAGGGGGGCGAAATTCAGTACTTC
j_call: TRBJ2-1; v_call: TRBV5-1; clone_size: NA; d_call: TRBD2; cdr3_aa: CASSPWTSDFVQFF; cdr3_nt: TGCGCCAGCAGCCCCTGGACTAGCGATTTCGTGCAGTTCTTC
j_call: TRBJ2-7; v_call: TRBV6-5; clone_size: NA; d_call: NA; cdr3_aa: CASSFDRMYEQYF; cdr3_nt: TGTGCCAGCAGCTTCGACAGAATGTACGAGCAGTACTTC